One sample yielded the 32 T cell receptor beta chains listed below, sequenced in a study of blood T cell repertoires in COVID-19. Here immunoSEQ multiplex PCR was the method, and the copy in TCRdb shows in-frame clones only, minus some. The profile shows approximately 230,000 clones, roughly 80% of them singletons. Material for sequencing was peripheral blood. The receptors come from an elderly man with acute or convalescent COVID-19.

The chain employs TRBV7-8 and TRBJ2-7; 7 positions match TRBD1. Germline assignment: CDR1 SGHVS and CDR2 FQNEAQ. The V and J ends lost 5 bases and 2 bases, in that order; junction bases with no gene match: 15. This CDR3 region has 17 residues. The CDR3 DNA reads as TGTGCCAGCAGCCGAATTCGAACAGGGGCCGGGGCCTACGAGCAGTACTTC. It is translated as CASSRIRTGAGAYEQYF.

The gene calls are TRBV2 and TRBJ2-3, with D tentatively TRBD1 (6 bases). V shed 4 bases and J shed 6 bases, with 14 bases lying between them. The germline CDR1 and CDR2 sequences are SNHLY and FYNNEI. This CDR3 is 14 amino acids long. In nucleotides, the CDR3 is TGTGCCAGCAGTGGCGGACAGCCCGGGGATACGCAGTATTTT. Translation gives CASSGGQPGDTQYF.

The chain has TRBV7-8 and TRBJ1-4, with no clear D. CDR1 is SGHVS, CDR2 FQNEAQ, per germline. Trimming stripped 1 base from V and 0 bases from J, with 9 bases between. The CDR3 is 16 amino acids. The CDR3 bases are TGTGCCAGCAGCTTAGTCCCGCTAGCAACTAATGAAAAACTGTTTTTT. Its translation is CASSLVPLATNEKLFF.

J is TRBJ2-7 and V is TRBV7-8; 10 bases are shared with TRBD2. Germline V lookup: CDR1 SGHVS, CDR2 FQNEAQ. V dropped 1 base and J dropped 5; count of bases not matched to a gene: 11. CDR3 length: 17 amino acids. The CDR3: CASSLDPGLAAPDEQYF. The CDR3 DNA follows: TGTGCCAGCAGCTTAGATCCAGGACTAGCGGCCCCGGACGAGCAGTACTTC.

The chain employs TRBV15 and TRBJ2-6, with TRBD2 matching over 11 bases. Germline trimming cut 1 base from V and 0 bases from J; bases unmatched to any gene: 5. Per the germline V gene, CDR1 is LNHNV and CDR2 is YYDKDF (reference sequence). This CDR3 spans 19 amino acids. The DNA for the CDR3 is TGTGCCACCAGCAGAGGACCTAGCGGGAGGTTCTCTGGGGCCAACGTCCTGACTTTC. It translates to CATSRGPSGRFSGANVLTF. The full variable domain, in which reference TRBV15 and TRBJ2-6 provide the parts outside the CDR3, is DAMVIQNPRYQVTQFGKPVTLSCSQTLNHNVMYWYQQKSSQAPKLLFHYYDKDFNNEADTPDNFQSRRPNTSFCFLDIRSPGLGDTAMYLCATSRGPSGRFSGANVLTFGAGSRLTVL.

In regard to this clone: Other nucleotide sequences in the sample specify the same CDR3. V and J are TRBV9 and TRBJ2-7; 11 nucleotides align to TRBD1. The ends lost 3 bases at V and 1 base at J; junction bases unmatched: 3. The CDR3 is 15 residues long. The germline CDR1 and CDR2 sequences are SGDLS and YYNGEE. The CDR3 DNA reads TGTGCCAGCAGCGCCGGACAGGGGGCGTCCTACGAGCAGTACTTC. It codes for CASSAGQGASYEQYF.

The count of this clone is one. This chain links TRBV18 with TRBJ2-3, with unresolved D. Germline V gene sequence: CDR1 KGHSH, CDR2 LQKENI. V lost 6 bases, J lost 4 bases, and 17 bases lay in between. The CDR3 loop spans 15 amino acids. CDR3 loop: CASSPVGFNPDTQYF. CDR3 sequence (DNA): TGTGCCAGCTCCCCGGTGGGCTTTAATCCAGATACGCAGTATTTT.

The chain couples TRBV24-1 to TRBJ1-1; 8 bases are shared with TRBD1. This CDR3 region has 15 residues. The germline V gene has CDR1 KGHDR and CDR2 SFDVKD. V lost 7 bases and J lost 1; bases outside the gene matches: 7. CDR3 in DNA: TGTGCCACCAGCGGCACGGGGACAGGGAACACTGAAGCTTTCTTT. Amino acid sequence: CATSGTGTGNTEAFF.

The V gene is TRBV9, the J gene TRBJ2-3; 10 bases agree with TRBD2. Germline V CDR1 and CDR2: SGDLS, YYNGEE. The CDR3 is 17 residues long. Trimming removed 0 bases from V and 0 bases from J; junction bases left unmatched: 4. The CDR3 loop reads CASSVGTSGVSTDTQYF. The CDR3 nucleotides are TGTGCCAGCAGCGTAGGAACTAGCGGGGTCAGCACAGATACGCAGTATTTT.

This clone was found once. The V call is TRBV2, the J call TRBJ1-5; 10 bases match TRBD1. Germline CDR1 SNHLY, CDR2 FYNNEI. The CDR3 extends over 15 amino acids. V lost 6 bases, J lost 5 bases, and 7 bases stayed unmatched. Written as DNA, the CDR3 is TGTGCCAGCAGGGACCGGACAGGGGGGCATCAGCCCCAGCATTTT. It specifies CASRDRTGGHQPQHF.

The V call is TRBV4-1, the J call TRBJ2-2; tentatively, D is TRBD1 (6 bases). The CDR3 runs to 16 residues. Per germline, CDR1 MGHRA and CDR2 YSYEKL. Trimming left V 0 bases short and J 4 bases short, with 12 bases between. The CDR3 DNA is TGCGCCAGCAGCCAAGAGCTCGGACAGATCACCGGGGAGCTGTTTTTT. Translation gives CASSQELGQITGELFF.

Here the CDR3 reads CASSIRGAGPYEQYF. CDR3 bases: TGTGCCAGTAGTATAAGAGGAGCGGGACCCTACGAGCAGTACTTC. The chain has TRBV19 and TRBJ2-7; 7 nucleotides match TRBD2. The CDR3 has 15 residues. V lost 2 bases and J lost 2; bases outside the gene matches: 6. Germline V gene sequence: CDR1 LNHDA, CDR2 SQIVND (reference sequence).

This chain connects TRBV19 to TRBJ1-2, with 9 bases lining up with TRBD1. Looked up from germline, CDR1 is LNHDA and CDR2 is SQIVND (reference sequence). J was trimmed by 3 bases and V by 5 bases; bases with no gene match: 7. This CDR3 is built from 15 residues. CDR3 sequence reads: CASSLPGQGDYGYTF. The CDR3 coding sequence is TGTGCCAGTAGTTTACCGGGACAGGGTGACTATGGCTACACCTTC.

The CDR3 nucleotides are TGTGCCAGCAGCTCATCGACAGGGTCCAATCAGCCCCAGCATTTT. Protein: CASSSSTGSNQPQHF. The rearrangement uses TRBV7-9 and TRBJ1-5; 7 bases are a match to TRBD1. The CDR3 spans 15 residues. Germline values: CDR1 SEHNR, CDR2 FQNEAQ (reference sequence). J lost 3 bases, V lost 4 bases, and 6 bases had no gene match.

The J gene is TRBJ1-2, the V gene TRBV6-5; the D is unclear. CDR3 length: 14 residues. Germline V gives CDR1 MNHEY, CDR2 SVGAGI. With 4 bases removed from V and 3 bases from J, the gap between germline ends came to 12 bases. DNA of the CDR3: TGTGCCAGCAGTTCCTTCGAGGGATACTATGGCTACACCTTC. It specifies CASSSFEGYYGYTF.

The CDR3 loop is CASSPGSEQVSFSYEQYF. The CDR3, as DNA: TGTGCCAGCAGCCCAGGCAGTGAACAGGTTTCTTTCTCCTACGAGCAGTACTTC. The rearrangement links TRBV3-1 (or the pseudogene TRBV3-2) to TRBJ2-7; weak D call: TRBD1 (5 bases). Trimming removed 4 bases from V and 0 bases from J, with 22 bases in between. Germline assignment: CDR1 LGHDT and CDR2 YNNKEL (reference sequence). The CDR3 contains 18 residues.

The chain recombines TRBV12-3 or TRBV12-4 with TRBJ2-5; TRBD1 aligns across 7 bases. This CDR3 has 12 residues. J was trimmed by 9 bases and V by 6 bases; bases with no gene match: 7. The CDR3 nucleotides read TGTGCCAGCAGAAAGACAGGGCCACCCCAGTACTTC. It codes for CASRKTGPPQYF.

The rearrangement joins TRBV5-1 to TRBJ1-1; D remains unclear. Per the germline V gene, CDR1 is SGHRS and CDR2 is YFSETQ. V was pared by 2 bases and J by 9 bases, with 11 bases between. The CDR3 totals 12 residues. CDR3 region: CASSLDYRQAFF. The CDR3 DNA is TGCGCCAGCAGCTTAGACTATAGACAAGCTTTCTTT.

The chain's CDR3 is CAISESSRTGNQPQHF. CDR3 bases: TGTGCCATCAGTGAGTCGTCTAGGACAGGTAATCAGCCCCAGCATTTT. The chain combines TRBV10-3 with TRBJ1-5; TRBD1 agrees at 7 bases. This CDR3 is built from 16 residues. The junction had 6 bases not matched to a gene; V was cut back by 0 bases and J by 4 bases. CDR1 and CDR2 from the germline V gene are ENHRY and SYGVKD.

This clone was counted a single time. CDR3 nucleotides: TGTGCCATCAGTGGGGGACTAGCGACAGATACGCAGTATTTT. It encodes CAISGGLATDTQYF. The chain joins TRBV10-3 to TRBJ2-3; the match to TRBD2 covers 10 bases. The V segment lost 4 bases and the J segment 3 bases; nucleotides outside the gene matches: 1. The germline V gene encodes CDR1 ENHRY and CDR2 SYGVKD. The CDR3 runs 14 residues.

The rearrangement links TRBV4-1 to TRBJ1-2; tentatively, D is TRBD1 (5 bases). This CDR3 is built from 16 residues. Germline V gives CDR1 MGHRA, CDR2 YSYEKL. The V end lost 1 base, the J end lost 5 bases, and 17 bases lay between the germline ends. CDR3 nucleotide sequence: TGCGCCAGCAGCCAAGTCCCTCCTGACAGCCGTTATGGCTACACCTTC. Translating it yields CASSQVPPDSRYGYTF.

The chain combines TRBV6-5 with TRBJ1-5; D remains unclear. The V gene's germline CDR1 is MNHEY and CDR2 SVGAGI. V was clipped by 0 bases and J by 4 bases, with 4 bases between them. The CDR3 runs to 13 residues. For the CDR3, the DNA is TGTGCCAGCAGTTACTCCCAGAATCAGCCCCAGCATTTT. It encodes CASSYSQNQPQHF.

The chain links TRBV24-1 to TRBJ2-2, with 12 bases aligning to TRBD2. Germline V gives CDR1 KGHDR, CDR2 SFDVKD. The CDR3 sequence is 18 residues long. J lost 5 bases, V lost 4 bases, and 10 bases had no gene match. The CDR3 region is CATSEEVTSGSETGELFF. The CDR3 nucleotides read TGTGCCACCAGTGAAGAGGTGACTAGCGGGAGTGAAACCGGGGAGCTGTTTTTT.

This chain uses TRBV4-2 with TRBJ1-1, with 8 bases matching TRBD1. Trimming removed 0 bases from V and 5 bases from J; junction bases left unmatched: 14. The germline V gene has CDR1 LGHNA and CDR2 YNFKEQ. The CDR3 sequence is 18 residues long. As DNA, the CDR3 is TGTGCCAGCAGCCAAGATCTTGCCAGGGGGCTAAAAAAGACTGAAGCTTTCTTT. It yields the protein CASSQDLARGLKKTEAFF.

The V call is TRBV5-1, the J call TRBJ1-1; no definite D call. There are 11 residues in the CDR3. V was cut by 4 bases and J by 8 bases, with 9 bases left in between. The germline gives CDR1 SGHRS, CDR2 YFSETQ. Written as DNA, the CDR3 is TGCGCCAGCAGCCTGGGCGGGGAAGCTTTCTTT. It translates to CASSLGGEAFF.

This clone was counted between two and nine times. V gene TRBV27 combines with J gene TRBJ2-5; TRBD2 agrees at 10 bases. This CDR3 contains 16 residues. From germline, CDR1 is MNHEY and CDR2 SMNVEV (reference sequence). V shed 3 bases and J 5 bases; nucleotides not matched to a gene: 9. CDR3 region: CASSFGSLAGKETQYF. In nucleotides, the CDR3 is TGTGCCAGCAGTTTTGGTTCACTAGCGGGAAAGGAGACCCAGTACTTC.

In this sample, this clone is medium-sized. The CDR3 protein is CASRGTANSPLHF. CDR3 nucleotides: TGTGCCAGCAGGGGGACAGCCAATTCACCCCTCCACTTT. The V and J genes are TRBV6-5 and TRBJ1-6; TRBD1 matches at 7 bases. CDR3 length equals 13 residues. The V gene's germline CDR1 is MNHEY and CDR2 SVGAGI. With 6 bases clipped from V and 7 bases from J, the junction kept 3 bases outside the gene matches.

About this clone itself: An end of the junction does not agree with germline; a read error may underlie this. The V and J genes are TRBV27 and TRBJ2-7, with D perhaps matching TRBD1 (6 bases). CDR1 and CDR2 from the germline V gene are MNHEY and SMNVEV (reference sequence). The CDR3 has 15 amino acids. The CDR3 region has the DNA TGTGCCAGCAGTGTATCTACAGGGAGCTCCTACGAGCAGTACTTC. This sequence encodes CASSVSTGSSYEQYF.

V and J are TRBV19 and TRBJ2-7; 11 positions agree with TRBD1. Unmatched junction bases numbered 5, after V lost 7 bases and J lost 6 bases. The CDR3 spans 13 residues. Germline V gene data show CDR1 as LNHDA and CDR2 as SQIVND (reference sequence). Here the CDR3 reads CASTRTGGFEQYF. The CDR3 DNA sequence: TGTGCCAGTACGAGGACAGGGGGCTTCGAGCAGTACTTC.

V is TRBV6-1 and J is TRBJ1-5, with D uncertain. The CDR3 totals 17 residues. CDR1 is MNHNS, CDR2 SASEGT, per germline. The ends were cut back, 2 bases at V and 3 bases at J, with 17 bases in the middle. DNA of the CDR3: TGTGCCAGCAGTGAATCTGGCACAGTGTCTATCAATCAGCCCCAGCATTTT. Protein product: CASSESGTVSINQPQHF.

V usage is TRBV6-5 and J usage is TRBJ2-5; 10 positions match TRBD1. Germline lookup yields CDR1 MNHEY and CDR2 SVGAGI. V trimming: 6 bases; J trimming: 5 bases; junction bases outside the gene matches: 9. The CDR3 is 15 residues long. In DNA, the CDR3 is TGTGCCAGCAGCCGTGAGACAGGGGGCGCGGAGACCCAGTACTTC. Translation: CASSRETGGAETQYF.

The chain combines TRBV3-1 (or the pseudogene TRBV3-2) with TRBJ2-4; D is perhaps TRBD2 (6 bases). CDR1 and CDR2 (germline): LGHDT, YNNKEL (reference sequence). The CDR3 loop spans 14 amino acids. The V end lost 2 bases, the J end lost 4 bases, and 9 bases lay between the germline ends. DNA of the CDR3: TGTGCCAGCAGCCAAAGGGACTTAAAAAACATTCAGTACTTC. It is translated as CASSQRDLKNIQYF.